Following are 4 T cell receptor beta chains from one sample sequenced in a study of PD-1 blockade in mismatch repair-deficient tumors. Profiling relied on immunoSEQ multiplex PCR, and the TCRdb table lists in-frame clones only, not all of them. The sample lists 120,000 or so clones; around 87% were seen once. The sample here was peripheral blood, taken 44 weeks after starting pembrolizumab. The receptors shown here come from an adult with mismatch repair-deficient cancer.

This clone was seen only once. The chain carries TRBV13 and TRBJ2-2, with 10 nucleotides matching TRBD2. The J segment lost 3 bases and the V segment lost 5 bases, leaving 12 bases of the junction unmatched. CDR1 PRHDT and CDR2 FYEKMQ come from the germline V gene (reference sequence). This CDR3 has 18 amino acids. CDR3 nucleotide sequence: TGTGCCAGCAGCCCCGGATTAGCGGGAGGTGACTACACCGGGGAGCTGTTTTTT. This gives the protein CASSPGLAGGDYTGELFF.

This clone was recorded only once. V usage is TRBV10-1 and J usage is TRBJ2-1, with 9 nucleotides matching TRBD2. J lost 5 bases, V lost 0 bases, and 17 bases had no gene match. The CDR3 extends over 20 amino acids. Germline CDR1 and CDR2: WNHNN and SYGVQD (reference sequence). The CDR3 loop reads CASSESIGRAGGQVDNEQFF. For the CDR3, the DNA is TGCGCCAGCAGTGAGTCGATCGGGAGGGCGGGAGGGCAGGTCGACAATGAGCAGTTCTTC.

The chain combines TRBV4-2 with TRBJ2-7, with 10 nucleotides matching TRBD2. This CDR3 region has 18 residues. The trim removed 2 bases at V and 0 bases at J, leaving 10 bases unmatched. Germline values: CDR1 LGHNA, CDR2 YNFKEQ. The CDR3 sequence is CASSQRRVSSGSSYEQYF. The CDR3, as DNA: TGTGCCAGCAGCCAAAGGAGGGTTTCTAGCGGGAGCTCCTACGAGCAGTACTTC.

With respect to this clone: The junction differs from germline at one of its ends, possibly a read error. The chain links TRBV7-7 to TRBJ2-1, with 13 bases that match TRBD2. Germline V gene lookup returns CDR1 SSHAT and CDR2 FNYEAQ (reference sequence). The CDR3 is 16 amino acids. CDR3 coding DNA: TGTGCTAGCAGCCCACTAGCGGGAGGGCCTTCCACTGAGCAGTTCTTC. Its protein product is CASSPLAGGPSTEQFF.